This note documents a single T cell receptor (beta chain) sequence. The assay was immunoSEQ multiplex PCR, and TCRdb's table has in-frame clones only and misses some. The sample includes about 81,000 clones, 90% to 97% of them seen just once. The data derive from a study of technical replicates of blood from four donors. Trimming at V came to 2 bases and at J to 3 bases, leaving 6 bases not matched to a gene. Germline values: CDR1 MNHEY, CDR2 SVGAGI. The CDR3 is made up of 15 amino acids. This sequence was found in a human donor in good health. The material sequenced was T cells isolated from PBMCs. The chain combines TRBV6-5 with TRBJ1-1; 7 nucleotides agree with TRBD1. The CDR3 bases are TGTGCCAGCAGTTACGGCAGGGGGAGCGACACTGAAGCTTTCTTT. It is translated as CASSYGRGSDTEAFF.